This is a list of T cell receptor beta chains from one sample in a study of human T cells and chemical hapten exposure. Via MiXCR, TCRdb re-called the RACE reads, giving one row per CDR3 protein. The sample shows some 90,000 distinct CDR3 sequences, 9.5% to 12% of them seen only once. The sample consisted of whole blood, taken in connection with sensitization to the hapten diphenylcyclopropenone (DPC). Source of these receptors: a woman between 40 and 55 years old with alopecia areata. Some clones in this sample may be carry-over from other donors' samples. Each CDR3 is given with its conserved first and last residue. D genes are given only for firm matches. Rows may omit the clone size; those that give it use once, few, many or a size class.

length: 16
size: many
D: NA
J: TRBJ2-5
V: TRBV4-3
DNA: TGCGCCAGCAGCCAAGATGGGAGACTAGACCAAGAGACCCAGTACTTC
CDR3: CASSQDGRLDQETQYF

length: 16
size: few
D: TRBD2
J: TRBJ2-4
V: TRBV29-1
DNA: TGCAGCGTTGAAGATCGGGGGGGCGCAGCCAAAAACATTCAGTACTTC
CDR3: CSVEDRGGAAKNIQYF

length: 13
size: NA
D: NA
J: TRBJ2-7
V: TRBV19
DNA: TGTGCCAGTAGTATGGGGGAATCCTACGAGCAGTACTTC
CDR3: CASSMGESYEQYF

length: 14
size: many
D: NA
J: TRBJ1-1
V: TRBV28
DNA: TGTGCCAGCAGTCCCGGACACCCGGATACTGAAGCTTTCTTT
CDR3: CASSPGHPDTEAFF

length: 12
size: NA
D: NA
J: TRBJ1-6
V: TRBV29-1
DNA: TGCAGCGCTAGGGACACCAATTCACCCCTCCACTTT
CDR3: CSARDTNSPLHF

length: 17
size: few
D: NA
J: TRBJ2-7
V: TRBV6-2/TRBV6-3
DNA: TGTGCCAGCAGTTACCCCCCGGGACTGTCCGGCTCCTACGAGCAGTACTTC
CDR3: CASSYPPGLSGSYEQYF

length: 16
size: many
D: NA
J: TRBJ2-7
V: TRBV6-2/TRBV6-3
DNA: TGTGCCAGCAGGCCATCTTCCGGGACGGTCTCCTACGAGCAGTACTTC
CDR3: CASRPSSGTVSYEQYF

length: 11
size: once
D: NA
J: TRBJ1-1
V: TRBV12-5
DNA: TGTGCTAGTGGTTTTAGTGCTGAAGCTTTCTTT
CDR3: CASGFSAEAFF

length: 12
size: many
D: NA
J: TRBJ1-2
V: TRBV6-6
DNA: TGTGCCAGCAGCCCGGGCCCCGCTGGCTACACCTTC
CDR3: CASSPGPAGYTF

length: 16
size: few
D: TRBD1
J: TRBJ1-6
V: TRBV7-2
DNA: TGTGCCAGCAGCTTAGCGAGGACAGGCGGGGGTTCACCCCTCCACTTT
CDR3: CASSLARTGGGSPLHF

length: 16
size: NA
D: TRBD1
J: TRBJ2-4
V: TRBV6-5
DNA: TGTGCCAGCAGCAATAGACAGGGTTGGGGTATGGACATTCAGTACTTC
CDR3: CASSNRQGWGMDIQYF

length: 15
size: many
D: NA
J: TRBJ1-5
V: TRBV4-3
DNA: TGCGCCAGCAGCCAAGGAGGGGGGAGCAATCAGCCCCAGCATTTT
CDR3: CASSQGGGSNQPQHF

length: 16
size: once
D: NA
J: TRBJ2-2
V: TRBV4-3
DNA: TGCGCCAGCAGCCAAGCGGCCACCACGAACACCGGGGAGCTGTTTTTT
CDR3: CASSQAATTNTGELFF

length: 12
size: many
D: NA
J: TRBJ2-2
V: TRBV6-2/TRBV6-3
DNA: TGTGCCAGCAGTAGGAACACCGGGGAGCTGTTTTTT
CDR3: CASSRNTGELFF

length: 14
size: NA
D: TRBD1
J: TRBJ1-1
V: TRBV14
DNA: TGTGCCAGCAGCCTTAACCCCGGGGACAGGGTCGCTTTCTTT
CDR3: CASSLNPGDRVAFF

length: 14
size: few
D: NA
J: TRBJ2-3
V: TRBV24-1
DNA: TGTGCCACCAGTGATTGGGGAAGGGGTGATACGCAGTATTTT
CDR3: CATSDWGRGDTQYF

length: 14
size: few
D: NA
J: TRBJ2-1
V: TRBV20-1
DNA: TGCAGTGCTAGAGATCAACTAGCCTCCGGTGAGCAGTTCTTC
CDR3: CSARDQLASGEQFF

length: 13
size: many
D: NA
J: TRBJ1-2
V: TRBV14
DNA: TGTGCCAGCAGCCCGGATCGGTCCTATGGCTACACCTTC
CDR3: CASSPDRSYGYTF

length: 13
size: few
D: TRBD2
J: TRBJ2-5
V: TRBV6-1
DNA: TGTGCCAGCAGTGATTGGGGGGGGGAGACCCAGTACTTC
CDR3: CASSDWGGETQYF

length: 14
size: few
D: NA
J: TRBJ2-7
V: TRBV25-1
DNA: TGTGCCAGCAGAGGGACTGCCAGCTCCTACGAGCAGTACTTC
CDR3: CASRGTASSYEQYF

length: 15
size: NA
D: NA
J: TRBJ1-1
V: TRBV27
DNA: TGTGCCACCTACTGGTACACCGGATCGAACACTGAAGCTTTCTTT
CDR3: CATYWYTGSNTEAFF

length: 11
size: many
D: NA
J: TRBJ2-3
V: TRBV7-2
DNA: TGTGCCAGCAGCCCACAGAGGACGCAGTATTTT
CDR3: CASSPQRTQYF

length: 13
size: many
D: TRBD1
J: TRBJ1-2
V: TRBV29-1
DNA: TGCAGCGGTGACTGGCAGGGGGCAGGTGGCTACACCTTC
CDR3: CSGDWQGAGGYTF

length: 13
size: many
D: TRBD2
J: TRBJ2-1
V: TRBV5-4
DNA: TGTGCCAGCAGCCAACTAGCGGACAATGAGCAGTTCTTC
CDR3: CASSQLADNEQFF

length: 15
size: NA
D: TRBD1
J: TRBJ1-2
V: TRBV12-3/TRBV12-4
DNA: TGTGCCAGCACCAACCAAGCGGGACAGGCGGGAGGCTACACCTTC
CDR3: CASTNQAGQAGGYTF

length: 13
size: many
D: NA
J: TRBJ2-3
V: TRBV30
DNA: TGTGCCAAGTCCGGGGGCGTGACAGATACGCAGTATTTT
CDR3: CAKSGGVTDTQYF

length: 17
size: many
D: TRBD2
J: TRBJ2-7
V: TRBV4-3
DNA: TGCGCCAGCAGCCAAGAGTGGCTAGCGGGGGACTTCTACGAGCAGTACTTC
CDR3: CASSQEWLAGDFYEQYF

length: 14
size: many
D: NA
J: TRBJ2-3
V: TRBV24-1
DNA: TGTGCCACCTCAGTTCAGGGTGGCACAGATACGCAGTATTTT
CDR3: CATSVQGGTDTQYF

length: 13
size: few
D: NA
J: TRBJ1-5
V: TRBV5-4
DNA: TGTGCCAGCAGCTTGGGACACAATCAGCCCCAGCATTTT
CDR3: CASSLGHNQPQHF

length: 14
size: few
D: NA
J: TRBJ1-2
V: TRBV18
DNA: TGTGCCAGCTCACCACCGACGGCCAACTATGGCTACACCTTC
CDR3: CASSPPTANYGYTF

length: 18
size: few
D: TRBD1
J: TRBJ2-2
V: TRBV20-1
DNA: TGCAGTGCTAGAGATTCGGTGGGACAGGGGTTTGACACCGGGGAGCTGTTTTTT
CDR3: CSARDSVGQGFDTGELFF

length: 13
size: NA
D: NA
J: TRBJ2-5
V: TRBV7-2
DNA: TGTGCCAGCAGCTTAGGTCCAGGCCCGACCCAGTACTTC
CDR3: CASSLGPGPTQYF

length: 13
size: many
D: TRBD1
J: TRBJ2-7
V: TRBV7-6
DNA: TGTGCCAGCAGCTCGGACAGGTACTACGAGCAGTACTTC
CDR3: CASSSDRYYEQYF

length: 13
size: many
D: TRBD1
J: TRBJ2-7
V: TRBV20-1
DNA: TGCAGCCGTTGTCGGGACAGGGCTGGGGAGCAGTACTTC
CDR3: CSRCRDRAGEQYF

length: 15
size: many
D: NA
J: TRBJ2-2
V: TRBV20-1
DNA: TGCAGTGCTAGGCCCCGGGCCTGGGACACCGGGGAGCTGTTTTTT
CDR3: CSARPRAWDTGELFF

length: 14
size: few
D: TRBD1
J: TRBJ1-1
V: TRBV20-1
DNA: TGCAGTGCTACCGACGGAGGGGGCGGCACTGAAGCTTTCTTT
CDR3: CSATDGGGGTEAFF

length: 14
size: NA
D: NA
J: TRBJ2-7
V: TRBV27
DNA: TGTGCCAGCGGACTACGAAGCCTCTCCTACGAGCAGTACTTC
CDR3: CASGLRSLSYEQYF